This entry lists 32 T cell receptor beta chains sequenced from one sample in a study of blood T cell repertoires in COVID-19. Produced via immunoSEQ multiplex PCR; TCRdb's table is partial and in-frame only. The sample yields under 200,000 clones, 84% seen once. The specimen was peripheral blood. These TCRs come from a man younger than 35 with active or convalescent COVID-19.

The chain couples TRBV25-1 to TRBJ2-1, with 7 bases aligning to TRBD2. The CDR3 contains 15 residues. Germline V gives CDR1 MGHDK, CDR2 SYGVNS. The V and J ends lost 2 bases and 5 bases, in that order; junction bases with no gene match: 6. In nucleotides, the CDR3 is TGTGCCAGCAGTGAACGGGCTAGCGGACACAATGAGCAGTTCTTC. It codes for CASSERASGHNEQFF.

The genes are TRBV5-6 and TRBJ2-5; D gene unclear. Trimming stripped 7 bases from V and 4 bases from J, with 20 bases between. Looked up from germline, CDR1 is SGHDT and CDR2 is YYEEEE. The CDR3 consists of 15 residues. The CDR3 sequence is CASSLYPGRLETQYF. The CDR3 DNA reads TGTGCCAGCTCCCTTTACCCAGGAAGGTTAGAGACCCAGTACTTC.

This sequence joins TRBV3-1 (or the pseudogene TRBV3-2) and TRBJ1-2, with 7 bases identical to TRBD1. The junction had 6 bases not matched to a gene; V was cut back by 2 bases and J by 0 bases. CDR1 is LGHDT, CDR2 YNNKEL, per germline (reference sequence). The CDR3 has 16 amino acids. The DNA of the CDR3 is TGTGCCAGCAGCCAAAGCGGCGACAGGGCTAACTATGGCTACACCTTC. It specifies CASSQSGDRANYGYTF.

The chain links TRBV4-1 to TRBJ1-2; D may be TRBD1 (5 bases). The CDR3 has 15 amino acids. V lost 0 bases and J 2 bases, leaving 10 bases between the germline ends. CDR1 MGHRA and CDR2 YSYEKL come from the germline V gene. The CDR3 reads CASSQEIRGNYGYTF. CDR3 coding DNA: TGCGCCAGCAGCCAAGAAATAAGGGGAAACTATGGCTACACCTTC.

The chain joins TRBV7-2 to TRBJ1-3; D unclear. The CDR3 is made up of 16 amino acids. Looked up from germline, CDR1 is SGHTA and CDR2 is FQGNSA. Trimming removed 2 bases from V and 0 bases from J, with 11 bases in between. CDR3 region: CASSLNPVSSGNTIYF. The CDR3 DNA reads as TGTGCCAGCAGCTTAAATCCGGTTTCCTCTGGAAACACCATATATTTT.

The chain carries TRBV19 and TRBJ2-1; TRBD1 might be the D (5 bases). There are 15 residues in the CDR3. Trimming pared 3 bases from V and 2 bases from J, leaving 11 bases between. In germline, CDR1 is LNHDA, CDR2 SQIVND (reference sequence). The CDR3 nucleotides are TGTGCCAGTAGTATTGACAGCCAAACCTACAATGAGCAGTTCTTC. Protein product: CASSIDSQTYNEQFF.

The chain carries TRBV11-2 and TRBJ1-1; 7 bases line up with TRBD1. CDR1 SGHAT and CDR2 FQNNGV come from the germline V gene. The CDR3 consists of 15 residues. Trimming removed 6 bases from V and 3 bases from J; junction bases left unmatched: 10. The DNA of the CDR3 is TGTGCCAGCAGAGGACAGGACTCGTGGGACACTGAAGCTTTCTTT. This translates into CASRGQDSWDTEAFF.

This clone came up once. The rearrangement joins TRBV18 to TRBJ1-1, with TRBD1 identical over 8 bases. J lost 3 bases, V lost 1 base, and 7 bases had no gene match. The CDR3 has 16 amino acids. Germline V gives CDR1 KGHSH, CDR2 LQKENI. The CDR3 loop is CASSPLRGQSDTEAFF. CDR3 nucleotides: TGTGCCAGCTCACCACTCAGGGGGCAATCGGACACTGAAGCTTTCTTT.

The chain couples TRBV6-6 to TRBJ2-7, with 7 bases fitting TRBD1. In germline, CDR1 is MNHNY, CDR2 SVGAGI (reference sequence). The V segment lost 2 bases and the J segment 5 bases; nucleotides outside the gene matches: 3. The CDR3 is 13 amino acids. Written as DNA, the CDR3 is TGTGCCAGCAGTTACGAAGGGGGCAACGAGCAGTACTTC. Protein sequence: CASSYEGGNEQYF.

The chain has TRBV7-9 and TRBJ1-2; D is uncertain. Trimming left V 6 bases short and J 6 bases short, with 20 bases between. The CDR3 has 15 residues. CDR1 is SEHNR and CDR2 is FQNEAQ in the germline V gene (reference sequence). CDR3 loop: CASSFLVEGADGYTF. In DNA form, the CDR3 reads TGTGCCAGCAGTTTTTTAGTGGAGGGCGCGGATGGCTACACCTTC.

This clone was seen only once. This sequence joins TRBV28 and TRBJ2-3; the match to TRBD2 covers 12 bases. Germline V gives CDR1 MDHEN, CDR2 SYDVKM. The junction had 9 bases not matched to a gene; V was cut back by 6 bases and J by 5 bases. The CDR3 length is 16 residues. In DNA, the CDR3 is TGTGCCAGCAGCTCCCAACCGGGACTAGCGGGAGATACGCAGTATTTT. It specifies CASSSQPGLAGDTQYF.

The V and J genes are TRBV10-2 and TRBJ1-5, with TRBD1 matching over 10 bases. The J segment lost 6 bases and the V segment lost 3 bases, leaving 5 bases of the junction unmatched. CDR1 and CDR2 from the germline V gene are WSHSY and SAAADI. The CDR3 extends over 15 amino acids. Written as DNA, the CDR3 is TGCGCCAGCAGTGACCCGGGACAGGGGTCTCAGCCCCAGCATTTT. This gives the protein CASSDPGQGSQPQHF.

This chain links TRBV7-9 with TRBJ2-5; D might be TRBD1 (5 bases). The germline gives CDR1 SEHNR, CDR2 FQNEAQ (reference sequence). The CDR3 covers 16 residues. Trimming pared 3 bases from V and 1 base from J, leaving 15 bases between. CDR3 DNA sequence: TGTGCCAGCAGCTTTTTGTCAGGGCCCCCCCAAGAGACCCAGTACTTC. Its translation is CASSFLSGPPQETQYF.

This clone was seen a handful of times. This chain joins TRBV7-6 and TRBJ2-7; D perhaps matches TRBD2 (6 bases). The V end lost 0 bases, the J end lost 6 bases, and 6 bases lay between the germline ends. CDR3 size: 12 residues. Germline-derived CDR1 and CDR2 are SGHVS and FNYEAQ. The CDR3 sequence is CASSLAGGEQYF. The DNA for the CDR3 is TGTGCCAGCAGCTTAGCGGGGGGCGAGCAGTACTTC. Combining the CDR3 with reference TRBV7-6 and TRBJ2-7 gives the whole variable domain GAGVSQSPRYKVTKRGQDVALRCDPISGHVSLYWYRQALGQGPEFLTYFNYEAQQDKSGLPNDRFSAERPEGSISTLTIQRTEQRDSAMYRCASSLAGGEQYFGPGTRLTVT.

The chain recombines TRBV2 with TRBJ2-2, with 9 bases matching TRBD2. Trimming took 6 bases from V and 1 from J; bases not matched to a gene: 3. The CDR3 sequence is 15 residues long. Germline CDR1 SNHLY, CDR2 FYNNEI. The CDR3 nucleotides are TGTGCCAGCAGCGTGACTAGCGGGAACACCGGGGAGCTGTTTTTT. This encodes CASSVTSGNTGELFF. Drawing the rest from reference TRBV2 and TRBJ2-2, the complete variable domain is EPEVTQTPSHQVTQMGQEVILRCVPISNHLYFYWYRQILGQKVEFLVSFYNNEISEKSEIFDDQFSVERPDGSNFTLKIRSTKLEDSAMYFCASSVTSGNTGELFFGEGSRLTVL.

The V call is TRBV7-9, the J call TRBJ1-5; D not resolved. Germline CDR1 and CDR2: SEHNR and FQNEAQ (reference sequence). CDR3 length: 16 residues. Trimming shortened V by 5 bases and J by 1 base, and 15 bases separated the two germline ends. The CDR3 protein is CASSLAGGGSNQPQHF. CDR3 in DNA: TGTGCCAGCAGCCTCGCGGGAGGAGGGAGCAATCAGCCCCAGCATTTT.

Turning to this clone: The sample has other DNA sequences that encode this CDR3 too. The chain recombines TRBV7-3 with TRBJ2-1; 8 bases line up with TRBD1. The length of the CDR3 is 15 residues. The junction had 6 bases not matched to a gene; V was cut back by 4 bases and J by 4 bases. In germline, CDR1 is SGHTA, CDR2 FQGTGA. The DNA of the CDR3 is TGTGCCAGCAGCTCCGACAGGGGTGGTTACAATGAGCAGTTCTTC. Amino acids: CASSSDRGGYNEQFF.

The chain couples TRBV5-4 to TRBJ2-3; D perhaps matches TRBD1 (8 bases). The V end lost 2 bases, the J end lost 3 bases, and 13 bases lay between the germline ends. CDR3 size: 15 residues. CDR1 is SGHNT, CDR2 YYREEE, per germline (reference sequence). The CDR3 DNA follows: TGTGCCAGCAGCTTACAGGGGGGGGCAACAGATACGCAGTATTTT. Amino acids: CASSLQGGATDTQYF.

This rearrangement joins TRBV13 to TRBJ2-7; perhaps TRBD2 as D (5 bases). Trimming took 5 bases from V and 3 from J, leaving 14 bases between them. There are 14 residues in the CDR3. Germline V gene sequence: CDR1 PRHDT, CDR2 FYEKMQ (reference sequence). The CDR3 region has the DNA TGTGCCAGCAGCCTAGCCCTTAGCCGCTACGAGCAGTACTTC. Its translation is CASSLALSRYEQYF.

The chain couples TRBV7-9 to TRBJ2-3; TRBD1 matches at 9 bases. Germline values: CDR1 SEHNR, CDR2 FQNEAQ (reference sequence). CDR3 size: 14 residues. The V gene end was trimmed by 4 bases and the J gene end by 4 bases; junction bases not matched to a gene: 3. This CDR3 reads CASSWGQGSDTQYF. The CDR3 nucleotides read TGTGCCAGCAGCTGGGGACAGGGCTCAGATACGCAGTATTTT.

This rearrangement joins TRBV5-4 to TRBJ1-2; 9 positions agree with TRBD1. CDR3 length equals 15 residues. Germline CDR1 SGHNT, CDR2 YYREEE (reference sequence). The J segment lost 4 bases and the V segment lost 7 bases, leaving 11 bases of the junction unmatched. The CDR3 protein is CASGTGGFKGYGYTF. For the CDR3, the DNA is TGTGCCAGCGGTACAGGGGGCTTTAAGGGCTATGGCTACACCTTC.

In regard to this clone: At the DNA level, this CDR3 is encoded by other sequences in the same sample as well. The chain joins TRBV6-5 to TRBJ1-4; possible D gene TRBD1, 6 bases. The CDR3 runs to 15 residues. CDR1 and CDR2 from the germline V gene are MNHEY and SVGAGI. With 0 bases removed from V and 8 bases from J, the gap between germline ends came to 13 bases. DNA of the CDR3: TGTGCCAGCAGTTACTCTTCAGGGGTGGGCGAAAAACTGTTTTTT. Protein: CASSYSSGVGEKLFF.

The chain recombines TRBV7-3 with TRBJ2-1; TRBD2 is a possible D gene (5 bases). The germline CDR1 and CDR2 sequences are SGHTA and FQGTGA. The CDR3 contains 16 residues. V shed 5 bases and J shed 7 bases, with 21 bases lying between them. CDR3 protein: CASSPRLAGSLNEQFF. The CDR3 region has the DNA TGTGCCAGCAGCCCCCGCCTAGCAGGAAGTTTAAATGAGCAGTTCTTC.

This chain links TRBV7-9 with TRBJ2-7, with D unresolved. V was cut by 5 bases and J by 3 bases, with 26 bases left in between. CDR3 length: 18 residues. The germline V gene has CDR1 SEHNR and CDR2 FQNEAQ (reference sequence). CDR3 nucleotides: TGTGCCAGCAGCCCAATCCCCCCCAGGCCTCAGTTGGGCTACGAGCAGTACTTC. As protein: CASSPIPPRPQLGYEQYF. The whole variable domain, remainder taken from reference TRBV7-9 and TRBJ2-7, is DTGVSQNPRHKITKRGQNVTFRCDPISEHNRLYWYRQTLGQGPEFLTYFQNEAQLEKSRLLSDRFSAERPKGSFSTLEIQRTEQGDSAMYLCASSPIPPRPQLGYEQYFGPGTRLTVT.

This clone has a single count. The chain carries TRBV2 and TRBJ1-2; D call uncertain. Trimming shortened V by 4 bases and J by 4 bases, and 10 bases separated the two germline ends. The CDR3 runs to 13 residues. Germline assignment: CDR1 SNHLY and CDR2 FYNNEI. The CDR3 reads CASSVSSGYGYTF. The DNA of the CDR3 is TGTGCCAGCAGTGTTTCCAGTGGCTATGGCTACACCTTC.

CDR3: CASRRSTAFGEKLFF. The CDR3 bases are TGTGCCAGCAGACGGTCGACAGCCTTCGGAGAAAAACTGTTTTTT. The J gene is TRBJ1-4, the V gene TRBV2, with D perhaps TRBD1 (5 bases). V was trimmed by 6 bases and J by 8 bases, leaving 19 bases between them. This CDR3 has 15 residues. Germline CDR1 SNHLY, CDR2 FYNNEI.

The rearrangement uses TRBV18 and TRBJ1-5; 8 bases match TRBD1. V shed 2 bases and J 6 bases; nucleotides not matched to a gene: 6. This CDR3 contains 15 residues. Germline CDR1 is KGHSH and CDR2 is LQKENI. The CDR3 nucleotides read TGTGCCAGCTCACCATCAGGGGGCGGCGGTCAGCCCCAGCATTTT. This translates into CASSPSGGGGQPQHF.

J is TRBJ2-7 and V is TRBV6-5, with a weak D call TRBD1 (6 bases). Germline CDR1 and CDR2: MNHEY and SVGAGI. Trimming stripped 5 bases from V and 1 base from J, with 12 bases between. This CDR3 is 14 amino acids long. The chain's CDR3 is CASSTSTGSYEQYF. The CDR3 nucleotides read TGTGCCAGCAGTACCAGTACAGGGTCCTACGAGCAGTACTTC.

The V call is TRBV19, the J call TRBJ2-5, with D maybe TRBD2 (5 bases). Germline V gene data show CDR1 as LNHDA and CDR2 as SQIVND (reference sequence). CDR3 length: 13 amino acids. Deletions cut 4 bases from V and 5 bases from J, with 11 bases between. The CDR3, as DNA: TGTGCCAGTAGTAGGGAGCGACGGGAGACCCAGTACTTC. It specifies CASSRERRETQYF.

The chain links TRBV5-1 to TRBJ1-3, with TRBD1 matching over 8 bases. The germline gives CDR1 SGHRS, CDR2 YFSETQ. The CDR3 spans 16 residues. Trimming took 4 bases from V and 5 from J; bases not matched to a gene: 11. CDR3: CASSTGGQGARNTIYF. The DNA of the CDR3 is TGCGCCAGCAGCACCGGAGGGCAGGGGGCGAGAAACACCATATATTTT.

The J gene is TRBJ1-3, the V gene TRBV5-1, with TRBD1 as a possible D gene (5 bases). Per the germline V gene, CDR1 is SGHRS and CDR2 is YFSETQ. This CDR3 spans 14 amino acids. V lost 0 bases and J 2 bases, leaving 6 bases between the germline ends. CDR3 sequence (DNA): TGCGCCAGCAGCTTGGCGGGGGCTGGAAACACCATATATTTT. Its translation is CASSLAGAGNTIYF.

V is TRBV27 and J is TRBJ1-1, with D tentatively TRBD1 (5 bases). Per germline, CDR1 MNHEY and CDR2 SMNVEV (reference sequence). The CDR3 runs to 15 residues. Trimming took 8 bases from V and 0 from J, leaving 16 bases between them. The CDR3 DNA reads TGTGCCAGCTATCAGACAGCCCTAATGAACACTGAAGCTTTCTTT. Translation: CASYQTALMNTEAFF.